Listed here are 17 T cell receptor beta chains from one sample, sequenced in a study of T cell changes during pregnancy in multiple sclerosis. Clones were read by immunoSEQ multiplex PCR, and TCRdb kept only the in-frame ones, dropping some. The table shows tens of thousands of clones, with 90% occurring only once. Sequencing was performed on CD8+ T cells from peripheral blood mononuclear cells, taken in the first trimester of pregnancy. Receptors were obtained from a female donor with multiple sclerosis, enrolled in a pregnancy study.

This chain uses TRBV13 with TRBJ2-7; 12 bases line up with TRBD2. V shed 3 bases, J shed 2 bases, and the junction held 8 bases outside the gene matches. Germline V gene data show CDR1 as PRHDT and CDR2 as FYEKMQ (reference sequence). The CDR3 has 17 amino acids. In DNA, the CDR3 is TGTGCCAGCAGCTTTGGCCGGACTAGCGGGAACACCTACGAGCAGTACTTC. It is translated as CASSFGRTSGNTYEQYF.

The J gene is TRBJ2-1, the V gene TRBV6-5, with 8 bases aligning to TRBD1. After removal of 6 bases from V and 6 bases from J, the junction contained 10 bases not matched to a gene. This CDR3 spans 15 amino acids. The V gene's germline CDR1 is MNHEY and CDR2 SVGAGI. The CDR3 DNA reads TGTGCCAGCAGCCCCCCCGGACAGGGCTTCAATGAGCAGTTCTTC. This gives the protein CASSPPGQGFNEQFF.

This clone has just one count. V usage is TRBV2 and J usage is TRBJ2-2; D ambiguous. This CDR3 comprises 15 residues. V lost 3 bases and J lost 0, with 8 bases in between. Germline V gene data show CDR1 as SNHLY and CDR2 as FYNNEI. The CDR3 reads CASSDGQTNTGELFF. The CDR3, as DNA: TGTGCCAGCAGTGATGGGCAGACGAACACCGGGGAGCTGTTTTTT.

The chain joins TRBV27 to TRBJ2-7, with 9 positions matching TRBD1. The CDR3 spans 14 residues. Germline CDR1 is MNHEY and CDR2 is SMNVEV (reference sequence). Losses at the gene ends were 6 bases for V and 7 bases for J; bases not matched to a gene: 10. The chain's CDR3 is CASSPGTGSKEQYF. The CDR3 bases are TGTGCCAGCAGCCCCGGGACAGGGTCAAAAGAGCAGTACTTC.

The V call is TRBV27, the J call TRBJ2-7; tentative D call: TRBD1 (6 bases). Germline V gene lookup returns CDR1 MNHEY and CDR2 SMNVEV (reference sequence). CDR3 size: 14 residues. The V end was cut by 5 bases, the J end by 3 bases, with 14 bases between. The CDR3 loop reads CASSQTGSGYEQYF. DNA for the CDR3: TGTGCCAGCAGTCAAACAGGGTCGGGCTACGAGCAGTACTTC.

This chain connects TRBV28 to TRBJ2-1; 11 bases line up with TRBD2. This CDR3 has 16 residues. Trimming removed 10 bases from V and 4 bases from J; junction bases left unmatched: 12. The germline V gene has CDR1 MDHEN and CDR2 SYDVKM. CDR3 sequence reads: CATEHRLAGPYNEQFF. In DNA form, the CDR3 reads TGTGCCACCGAACACCGACTAGCGGGACCTTACAATGAGCAGTTCTTC.

The chain has TRBV27 and TRBJ2-5, with D unclear. V dropped 2 bases and J dropped 5 bases, with 3 bases sitting between them. Per germline, CDR1 MNHEY and CDR2 SMNVEV (reference sequence). The CDR3 is 11 amino acids. In nucleotides, the CDR3 is TGTGCCAGCAGTTTAGGCGAGACCCAGTACTTC. It encodes CASSLGETQYF.

The chain uses TRBV19 and TRBJ2-2; D may be TRBD2 (5 bases). The CDR3 totals 19 residues. V shed 0 bases and J shed 0 bases, with 17 bases lying between them. Germline CDR1 reads LNHDA; CDR2 reads SQIVND (reference sequence). The CDR3 DNA reads TGTGCCAGTAGTATAGATCGATCGGCAGTGGACTCGAACACCGGGGAGCTGTTTTTT. This codes for CASSIDRSAVDSNTGELFF.

This clone appeared once. The V and J genes are TRBV27 and TRBJ2-1, with 9 nucleotides matching TRBD1. This CDR3 comprises 18 residues. Germline assignment: CDR1 MNHEY and CDR2 SMNVEV (reference sequence). J lost 8 bases, V lost 6 bases, and 20 bases had no gene match. DNA for the CDR3: TGTGCCAGCAGCCCAAACCCCCTTAGGGACAGGGTGGTCGATGAGCAGTTCTTC. Its protein product is CASSPNPLRDRVVDEQFF.

The chain carries TRBV29-1 and TRBJ1-2; a weak D match, TRBD1 (5 bases). The germline V gene has CDR1 SQVTM and CDR2 ANQGSEA. The CDR3 extends over 13 amino acids. The V and J ends lost 3 bases and 0 bases respectively, with 8 bases between them. The CDR3 here is CSVESGANYGYTF. The CDR3 DNA is TGCAGCGTTGAGTCGGGGGCTAACTATGGCTACACCTTC. The entire variable domain, with the rest obtained from reference TRBV29-1 and TRBJ1-2, is as follows: SAVISQKPSRDICQRGTSLTIQCQVDSQVTMMFWYRQQPGQSLTLIATANQGSEATYESGFVIDKFPISRPNLTFSTLTVSNMSPEDSSIYLCSVESGANYGYTFGSGTRLTVV.

The chain is built from TRBV6-6 and TRBJ2-4, with TRBD1 matching 9 bases. V shed 10 bases and J 7 bases; nucleotides not matched to a gene: 8. Germline V CDR1 and CDR2: MNHNY, SVGAGI (reference sequence). The CDR3 contains 13 residues. The CDR3 region has the DNA TGTGCCAACGGACAGGGGCCGGGGAACATTCAGTACTTC. This sequence encodes CANGQGPGNIQYF.

The chain employs TRBV5-6 and TRBJ2-2, with TRBD1 matching over 10 bases. Trimming took 4 bases from V and 5 from J; bases not matched to a gene: 14. The germline gives CDR1 SGHDT, CDR2 YYEEEE. This CDR3 contains 18 residues. CDR3 sequence reads: CASSPGTGVWGFTGELFF. The CDR3 region has the DNA TGTGCCAGCAGCCCCGGGACAGGGGTGTGGGGATTTACCGGGGAGCTGTTTTTT.

V usage is TRBV7-3 and J usage is TRBJ2-3, with TRBD2 as a possible D gene (5 bases). Germline loops: CDR1 SGHTA, CDR2 FQGTGA. Between the trimmed V and J ends, which lost 1 base and 2 bases, there was a span of 7 bases. The CDR3 totals 14 residues. The CDR3 bases are TGTGCCAGCAGCTTAAACGGGGACACAGATACGCAGTATTTT. It specifies CASSLNGDTDTQYF.

The chain has TRBV9 and TRBJ2-1; no reliable D call. Germline CDR1 SGDLS, CDR2 YYNGEE. The CDR3 totals 15 residues. Trimming shortened V by 3 bases and J by 6 bases, and 16 bases separated the two germline ends. The chain's CDR3 is CASSADWVRGNEQFF. CDR3 nucleotides: TGTGCCAGCAGCGCCGACTGGGTTAGAGGCAATGAGCAGTTCTTC. Based on the CDR3 plus reference TRBV9 and TRBJ2-1, the full variable domain is DSGVTQTPKHLITATGQRVTLRCSPRSGDLSVYWYQQSLDQGLQFLIQYYNGEERAKGNILERFSAQQFPDLHSELNLSSLELGDSALYFCASSADWVRGNEQFFGPGTRLTVL.

This chain joins TRBV27 and TRBJ2-7; D possibly corresponds to TRBD2 (5 bases). From germline, CDR1 is MNHEY and CDR2 SMNVEV (reference sequence). CDR3 length equals 14 residues. The V gene lost 0 bases and the J gene lost 3 bases, with 9 bases spanning the gap. Here the CDR3 reads CASSLSRRHYEQYF. The DNA for the CDR3 is TGTGCCAGCAGTTTATCGAGGAGGCACTACGAGCAGTACTTC.

The V gene is TRBV7-8, the J gene TRBJ2-7, with 9 bases lining up with TRBD2. The V segment lost 4 bases and the J segment 5 bases; nucleotides outside the gene matches: 9. CDR3 length equals 15 residues. Germline CDR1 and CDR2: SGHVS and FQNEAQ. CDR3 bases: TGTGCCAGCAGCTCCCTACTAGCGGGCAGGGACGAGCAGTACTTC. This gives the protein CASSSLLAGRDEQYF.

The chain has TRBV15 and TRBJ2-2; D gene unclear. Germline CDR1 reads LNHNV; CDR2 reads YYDKDF (reference sequence). The CDR3 length is 18 residues. V was cut by 1 base and J by 0 bases, with 15 bases left in between. The CDR3 coding sequence is TGTGCCACCAGCAGAGTGGTTTTTGTGACTTCGAACACCGGGGAGCTGTTTTTT. Translation: CATSRVVFVTSNTGELFF.